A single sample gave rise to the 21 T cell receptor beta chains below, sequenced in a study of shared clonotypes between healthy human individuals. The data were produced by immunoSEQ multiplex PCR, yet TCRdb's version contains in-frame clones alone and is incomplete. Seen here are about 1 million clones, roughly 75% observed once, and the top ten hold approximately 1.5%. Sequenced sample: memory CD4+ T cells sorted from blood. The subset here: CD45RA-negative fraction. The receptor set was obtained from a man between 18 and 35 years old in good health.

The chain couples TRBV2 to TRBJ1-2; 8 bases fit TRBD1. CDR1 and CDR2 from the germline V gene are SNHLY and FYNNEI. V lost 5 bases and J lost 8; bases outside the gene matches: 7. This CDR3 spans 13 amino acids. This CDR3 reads CASSRQGAEGYTF. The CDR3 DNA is TGTGCCAGCAGTCGCCAGGGGGCGGAGGGCTACACCTTC. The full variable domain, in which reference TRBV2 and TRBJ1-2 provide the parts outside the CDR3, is EPEVTQTPSHQVTQMGQEVILRCVPISNHLYFYWYRQILGQKVEFLVSFYNNEISEKSEIFDDQFSVERPDGSNFTLKIRSTKLEDSAMYFCASSRQGAEGYTFGSGTRLTVV.

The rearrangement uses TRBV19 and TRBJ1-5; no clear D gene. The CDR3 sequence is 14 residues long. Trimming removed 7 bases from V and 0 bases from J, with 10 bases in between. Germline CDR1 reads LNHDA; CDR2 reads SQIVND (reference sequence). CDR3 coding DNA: TGTGCCAGTAAGTTAGGTTATAGCAATCAGCCCCAGCATTTT. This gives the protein CASKLGYSNQPQHF.

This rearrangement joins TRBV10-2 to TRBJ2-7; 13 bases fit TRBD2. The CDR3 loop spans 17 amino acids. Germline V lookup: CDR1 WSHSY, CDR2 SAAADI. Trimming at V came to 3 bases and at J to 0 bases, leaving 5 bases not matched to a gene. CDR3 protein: CASSDQGLAGSSYEQYF. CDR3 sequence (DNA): TGCGCCAGCAGTGATCAGGGACTAGCGGGAAGCTCCTACGAGCAGTACTTC.

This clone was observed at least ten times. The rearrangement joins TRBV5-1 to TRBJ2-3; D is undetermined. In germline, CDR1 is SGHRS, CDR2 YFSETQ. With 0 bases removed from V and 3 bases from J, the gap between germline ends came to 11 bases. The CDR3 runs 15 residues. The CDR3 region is CASSLDYSGTDTQYF. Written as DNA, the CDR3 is TGCGCCAGCAGCTTGGACTACTCAGGAACAGATACGCAGTATTTT.

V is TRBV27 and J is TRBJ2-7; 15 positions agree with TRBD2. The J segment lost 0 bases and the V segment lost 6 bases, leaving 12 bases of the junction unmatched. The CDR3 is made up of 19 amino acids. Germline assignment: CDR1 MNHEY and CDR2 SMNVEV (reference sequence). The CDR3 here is CASRPTGLAGGKSSYEQYF. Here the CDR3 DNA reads TGTGCCAGCAGACCCACGGGACTAGCGGGGGGTAAGAGCTCCTACGAGCAGTACTTC.

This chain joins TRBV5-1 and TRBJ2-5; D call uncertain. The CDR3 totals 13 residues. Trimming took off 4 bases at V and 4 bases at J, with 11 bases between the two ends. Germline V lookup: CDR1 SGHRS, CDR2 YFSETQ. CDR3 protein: CASSIAARETQYF. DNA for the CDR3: TGCGCCAGCAGCATAGCCGCTAGAGAGACCCAGTACTTC.

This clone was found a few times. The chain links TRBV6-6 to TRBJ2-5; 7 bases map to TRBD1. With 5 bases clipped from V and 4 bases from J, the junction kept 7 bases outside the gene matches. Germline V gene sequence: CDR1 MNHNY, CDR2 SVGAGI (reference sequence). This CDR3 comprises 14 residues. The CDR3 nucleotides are TGTGCCAGCAGTGCTACAGGGGCTGGAGAGACCCAGTACTTC. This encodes CASSATGAGETQYF.

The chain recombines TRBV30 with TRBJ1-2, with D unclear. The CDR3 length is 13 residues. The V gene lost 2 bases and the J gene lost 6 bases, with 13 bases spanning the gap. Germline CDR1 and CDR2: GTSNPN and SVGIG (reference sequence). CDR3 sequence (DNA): TGTGCCTGGAGTCCCGATAGCGACAATGGCTACACCTTC. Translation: CAWSPDSDNGYTF.

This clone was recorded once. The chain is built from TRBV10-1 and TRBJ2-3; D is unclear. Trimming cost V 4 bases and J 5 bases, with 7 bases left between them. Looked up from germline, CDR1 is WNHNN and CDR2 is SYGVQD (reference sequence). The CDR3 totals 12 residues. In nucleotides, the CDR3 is TGCGCCAGCAGTGTAGGCGGAGATACGCAGTATTTT. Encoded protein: CASSVGGDTQYF.

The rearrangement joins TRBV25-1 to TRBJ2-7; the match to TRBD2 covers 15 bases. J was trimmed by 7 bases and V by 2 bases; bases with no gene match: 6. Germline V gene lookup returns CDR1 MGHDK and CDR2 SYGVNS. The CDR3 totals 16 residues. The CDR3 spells CASSERGTSGRREQYF. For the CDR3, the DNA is TGTGCCAGCAGTGAACGCGGGACTAGCGGGAGGAGGGAGCAGTACTTC.

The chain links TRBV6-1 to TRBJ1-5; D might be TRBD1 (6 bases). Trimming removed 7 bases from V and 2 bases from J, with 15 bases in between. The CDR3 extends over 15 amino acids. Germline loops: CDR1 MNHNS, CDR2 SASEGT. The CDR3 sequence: CASTWGGAGNQPQHF. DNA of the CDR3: TGTGCCAGCACATGGGGGGGCGCGGGCAATCAGCCCCAGCATTTT.

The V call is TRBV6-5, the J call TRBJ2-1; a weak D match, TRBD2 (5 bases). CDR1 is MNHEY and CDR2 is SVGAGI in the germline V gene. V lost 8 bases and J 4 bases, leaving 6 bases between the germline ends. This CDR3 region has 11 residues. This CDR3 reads CASGRYNEQFF. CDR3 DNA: TGTGCCAGCGGGAGATACAATGAGCAGTTCTTC.

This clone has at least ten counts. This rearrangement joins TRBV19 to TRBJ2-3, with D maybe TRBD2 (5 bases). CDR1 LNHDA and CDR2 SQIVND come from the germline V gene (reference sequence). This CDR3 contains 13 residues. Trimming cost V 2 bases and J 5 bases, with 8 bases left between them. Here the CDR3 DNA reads TGTGCCAGTAGTATACTAGCACGAGATACGCAGTATTTT. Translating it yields CASSILARDTQYF.

The CDR3 nucleotides are TGTGCCAGCAGCTTACCCGGACAGGGGTTCCAAGAGACCCAGTACTTC. It codes for CASSLPGQGFQETQYF. The V gene is TRBV11-2, the J gene TRBJ2-5; 9 nucleotides align to TRBD1. Germline assignment: CDR1 SGHAT and CDR2 FQNNGV. V shed 2 bases and J 1 base; nucleotides not matched to a gene: 5. CDR3 size: 16 residues.

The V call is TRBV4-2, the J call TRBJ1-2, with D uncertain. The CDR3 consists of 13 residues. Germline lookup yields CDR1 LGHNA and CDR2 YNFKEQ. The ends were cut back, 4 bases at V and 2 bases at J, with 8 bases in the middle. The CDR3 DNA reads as TGTGCCAGCAGCCGAATCGGGAACTATGGCTACACCTTC. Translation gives CASSRIGNYGYTF.

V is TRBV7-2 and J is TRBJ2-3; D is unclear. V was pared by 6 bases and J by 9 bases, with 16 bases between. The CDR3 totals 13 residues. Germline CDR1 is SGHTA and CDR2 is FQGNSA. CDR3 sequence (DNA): TGTGCCAGCAGACTTCAAGAAGATTGGACGCAGTATTTT. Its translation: CASRLQEDWTQYF. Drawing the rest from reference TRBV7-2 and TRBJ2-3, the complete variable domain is GAGVSQSPSNKVTEKGKDVELRCDPISGHTALYWYRQSLGQGLEFLIYFQGNSAPDKSGLPSDRFSAERTGGSVSTLTIQRTQQEDSAVYLCASRLQEDWTQYFGPGTRLTVL.

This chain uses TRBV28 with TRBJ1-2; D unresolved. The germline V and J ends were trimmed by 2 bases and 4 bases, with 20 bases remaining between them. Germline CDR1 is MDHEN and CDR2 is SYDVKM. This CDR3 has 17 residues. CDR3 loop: CASSLNPRFSDRYGYTF. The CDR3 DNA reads TGTGCCAGCAGTTTAAACCCTCGATTCTCGGACCGCTATGGCTACACCTTC.

The CDR3 loop is CASTPGTGRSGELFF. CDR3 bases: TGTGCCAGCACCCCGGGAACAGGGCGGTCCGGGGAGCTGTTTTTT. The chain couples TRBV7-9 to TRBJ2-2; tentative D call: TRBD1 (6 bases). Germline V gene sequence: CDR1 SEHNR, CDR2 FQNEAQ (reference sequence). Deletions cut 7 bases from V and 6 bases from J, with 18 bases between. The CDR3 loop spans 15 amino acids.

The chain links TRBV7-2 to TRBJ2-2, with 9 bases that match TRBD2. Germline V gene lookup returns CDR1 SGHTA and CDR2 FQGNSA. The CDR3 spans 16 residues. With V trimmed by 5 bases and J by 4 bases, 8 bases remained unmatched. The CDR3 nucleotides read TGTGCCAGCAGCCCTATAGCGGGAGACAGCACCGGGGAGCTGTTTTTT. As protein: CASSPIAGDSTGELFF.

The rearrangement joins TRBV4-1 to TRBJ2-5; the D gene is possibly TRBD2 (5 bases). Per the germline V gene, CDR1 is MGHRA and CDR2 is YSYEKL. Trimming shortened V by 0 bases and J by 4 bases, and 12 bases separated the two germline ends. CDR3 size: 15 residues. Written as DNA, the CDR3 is TGCGCCAGCAGCCAAGATTGGGGAGCCCGAGAGACCCAGTACTTC. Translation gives CASSQDWGARETQYF.

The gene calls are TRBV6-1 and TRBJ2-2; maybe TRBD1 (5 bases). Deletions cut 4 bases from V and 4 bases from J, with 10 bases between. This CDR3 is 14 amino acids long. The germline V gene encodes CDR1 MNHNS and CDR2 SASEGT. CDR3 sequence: CASSVGQGTGELFF. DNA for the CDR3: TGTGCCAGCAGTGTGGGGCAGGGCACCGGGGAGCTGTTTTTT.